The 10 T cell receptor beta chains below all came from one sample that was sequenced in a study of beta chain features in type 1 diabetes. Study-level points and caveats: Among patients with Type 1 diabetes, TCRB CDR3s were moderately but significantly shorter in every one of the four CD4+ subsets.

The whole isolated RNA underwent reverse transcription, so sequencing captured expressed TCRB transcripts. Clones were sequenced by immunoSEQ multiplex PCR, and TCRdb holds only the in-frame ones, with some missing. The sample comprises tens of thousands of clones, 35% to 50% of which are singletons, and roughly 1.5% rests with the top ten. Antigens of these TCRs are unknown. The source material was Tregs from blood. The receptors were gathered from a man aged 25 to 45 with type 1 diabetes.

By sample fraction, this clone is medium-sized. The J gene is TRBJ1-5, the V gene TRBV7-2, with D tentatively TRBD1 (5 bases). Germline CDR1 is SGHTA and CDR2 is FQGNSA. The CDR3 sequence is 15 residues long. V shed 5 bases and J shed 6 bases, with 17 bases lying between them. CDR3 nucleotides: TGTGCCAGCAGCACCGGGCCAAACGGGGGTCAGCCCCAGCATTTT. This gives the protein CASSTGPNGGQPQHF.

The chain couples TRBV14 to TRBJ1-1, with a possible D match to TRBD1 (5 bases). The length of the CDR3 is 15 residues. V shed 0 bases and J shed 0 bases, with 8 bases lying between them. CDR1 is SGHDN, CDR2 FVKESK, per germline. The CDR3 DNA reads TGTGCCAGCAGCCAAGATTCGGGGGTGAACACTGAAGCTTTCTTT. Translating gives CASSQDSGVNTEAFF.

This chain connects TRBV18 to TRBJ2-1, with 10 bases matching TRBD2. Germline CDR1 and CDR2: KGHSH and LQKENI. This CDR3 is 15 amino acids long. V was clipped by 3 bases and J by 11 bases; unmatched bases: 10. The CDR3 reads CASSPVTSGNWQQFF. In nucleotides, the CDR3 is TGTGCCAGCTCACCGGTTACTAGCGGGAATTGGCAGCAGTTCTTC.

This clone showed up just a few times. The chain couples TRBV6-6 to TRBJ1-3; 9 nucleotides align to TRBD1. V was clipped by 5 bases and J by 3 bases; unmatched bases: 8. Germline loops: CDR1 MNHNY, CDR2 SVGAGI (reference sequence). The CDR3 contains 16 residues. CDR3 residues: CASSTSGTGFGNTIYF. The CDR3 coding sequence is TGTGCCAGCAGTACCTCCGGGACAGGGTTTGGAAACACCATATATTTT.

This clone has more than one count but fewer than ten. Other DNA variants within this sample encode the same CDR3. The chain combines TRBV7-3 with TRBJ2-7; 8 positions match TRBD2. The germline gives CDR1 SGHTA, CDR2 FQGTGA. The CDR3 totals 15 residues. V dropped 5 bases and J dropped 2; count of bases not matched to a gene: 8. The CDR3 sequence is CASSPPGGRTYEQYF. The DNA for the CDR3 is TGTGCCAGCAGCCCCCCTGGCGGGAGGACCTACGAGCAGTACTTC.

This sequence joins TRBV27 and TRBJ2-4; D may be TRBD2 (6 bases). CDR1 is MNHEY, CDR2 SMNVEV, per germline (reference sequence). The length of the CDR3 is 14 residues. V lost 6 bases and J lost 0, with 9 bases in between. This CDR3 reads CASRDGGAKNIQYF. The CDR3 DNA sequence: TGTGCCAGCAGGGACGGGGGAGCCAAAAACATTCAGTACTTC.

In this sample, this clone turned up a few times. This chain connects TRBV6-6 to TRBJ2-7; D possibly corresponds to TRBD2 (7 bases). From germline, CDR1 is MNHNY and CDR2 SVGAGI (reference sequence). CDR3 length equals 15 residues. Trimming left V 8 bases short and J 3 bases short, with 20 bases between. The DNA for the CDR3 is TGTGCCAGCGGAATCGGGGGGCCTGCCGGCTACGAGCAGTACTTC. Its translation is CASGIGGPAGYEQYF.

The V call is TRBV21-1, the J call TRBJ1-5; TRBD1, the table's D call, lacks a check against the DNA. TRBV21-1 is given as a pseudogene. This CDR3 comprises 17 residues. In DNA, the CDR3 is TGTGCCAGCCAACAACCGGGACAGGGAGGTCGTGTTCAGCCCCAGCATTTT. Encoded protein: CASQQPGQGGRVQPQHF.

V usage is TRBV7-9 and J usage is TRBJ2-1, with TRBD2 matching over 8 bases. The trim removed 5 bases at V and 8 bases at J, leaving 8 bases unmatched. The CDR3 totals 14 residues. Germline V gene sequence: CDR1 SEHNR, CDR2 FQNEAQ (reference sequence). CDR3 sequence (DNA): TGTGCCAGCAGCAACGGACTAGCAATCGATGAGCAGTTCTTC. Its protein is CASSNGLAIDEQFF. Looking up the rest from reference TRBV7-9 and TRBJ2-1 gives the full variable domain: DTGVSQNPRHKITKRGQNVTFRCDPISEHNRLYWYRQTLGQGPEFLTYFQNEAQLEKSRLLSDRFSAERPKGSFSTLEIQRTEQGDSAMYLCASSNGLAIDEQFFGPGTRLTVL.

The J gene is TRBJ2-3, the V gene TRBV7-2, with TRBD2 matching 11 bases. Germline V gives CDR1 SGHTA, CDR2 FQGNSA. Germline trimming cut 0 bases from V and 3 bases from J; bases unmatched to any gene: 8. The CDR3 covers 18 residues. CDR3: CASSLAFSGRARTDTQYF. For the CDR3, the DNA is TGTGCCAGCAGCTTAGCATTTAGCGGGAGGGCCAGGACAGATACGCAGTATTTT.